This is a list of T cell receptor beta chains from one sample in a study of blood T cells in healthy people across ages. Via MiXCR, TCRdb re-called the 5' RACE reads, giving one row per CDR3 protein. The sample comprises 1.5 million to 2 million distinct CDR3 sequences, 49% of which are singletons, and roughly 2% rests with the top ten. The specimen was blood. These receptors all come from a woman in her thirties or forties in good health. Both conserved end residues are part of each CDR3. Fields, in order: V gene, J gene, clone size, D gene, CDR3 protein, CDR3 DNA. D genes are given only for firm matches. Clone size, where shown, is once, few, many, or a class for clones that have expanded.

TRBV20-1	TRBJ2-5	NA	NA	CSARSALETQYF	TGCAGTGCTAGGTCAGCATTAGAGACCCAGTACTTC
TRBV27	TRBJ2-1	many	TRBD2	CASSLSGGEQFF	TGTGCCAGCAGTCTCAGCGGGGGCGAGCAGTTCTTC
TRBV27	TRBJ1-6	NA	TRBD1	CASRGGQRNSPLHF	TGTGCCAGCAGAGGGGGACAGCGGAATTCACCCCTCCACTTT
TRBV2	TRBJ2-1	NA	TRBD2	CATTSGGSSYNEQFF	TGTGCCACCACTAGCGGGGGGAGCTCCTACAATGAGCAGTTCTTC
TRBV7-6	TRBJ2-3	NA	NA	CASSPGPGTLSTDTQYF	TGTGCCAGCAGTCCCGGGCCGGGGACCCTTAGCACAGATACGCAGTATTTT
TRBV3-1	TRBJ1-6	NA	NA	CASSQSSRWGRKNSPLHF	TGTGCCAGCAGCCAAAGCTCGAGATGGGGTAGGAAGAACTCACCCCTCCACTTT
TRBV20-1	TRBJ2-7	few	NA	CSAREGPGEQYF	TGCAGTGCTAGAGAGGGACCTGGGGAGCAGTACTTC
TRBV4-1	TRBJ2-3	NA	TRBD1	CASSQVVTGGADTQYF	TGCGCCAGCAGCCAAGTCGTGACAGGGGGCGCAGATACGCAGTATTTT
TRBV5-1	TRBJ1-1	NA	NA	CASSLAPVGSTEAFF	TGCGCCAGCAGCTTGGCCCCAGTGGGGTCCACTGAAGCTTTCTTT
TRBV20-1	TRBJ2-5	NA	NA	CSARAVGTFGETQYF	TGCAGTGCGAGGGCAGTCGGGACTTTCGGAGAGACCCAGTACTTC
TRBV15	TRBJ2-5	NA	TRBD1	CATSHDRGPSGTQYF	TGTGCCACCAGCCACGACAGGGGGCCGAGTGGGACCCAGTACTTC
TRBV6-5	TRBJ1-1	NA	NA	CASSYSAGRLNTEAFF	TGTGCCAGCAGTTACTCGGCAGGGCGATTGAACACTGAAGCTTTCTTT
TRBV6-2/TRBV6-3	TRBJ2-1	NA	NA	CASSYPPPELLGNEQFF	TGTGCCAGCAGTTACCCACCGCCCGAGCTCCTGGGGAATGAGCAGTTCTTC
TRBV5-5	TRBJ2-1	NA	NA	CASSVAGKYNEQFF	TGTGCCAGCAGCGTGGCGGGGAAATACAATGAGCAGTTCTTC
TRBV20-1	TRBJ1-2	NA	NA	CSATGRVTHSYTF	TGCAGTGCAACGGGGCGGGTGACTCATAGCTACACCTTC
TRBV20-1	TRBJ2-1	NA	TRBD2	CSARELAGSGNGQFF	TGCAGTGCTAGAGAACTAGCGGGGAGCGGCAATGGGCAGTTCTTC
TRBV7-2	TRBJ2-4	NA	NA	CASSLDPQNIQYF	TGTGCCAGCAGCTTAGATCCTCAAAACATTCAGTACTTC
TRBV5-6	TRBJ1-6	NA	NA	CASSLGDLYSPLHF	TGTGCCAGCAGCTTGGGGGACCTTTATTCACCCCTCCACTTT
TRBV19	TRBJ2-1	few	TRBD2	CASSVLAESYNEQFF	TGTGCCAGTAGTGTCCTAGCGGAATCCTACAATGAGCAGTTCTTC
TRBV6-2/TRBV6-3	TRBJ1-1	NA	TRBD1	CASRQGGRTEAFF	TGTGCCAGCCGACAGGGGGGTCGGACTGAAGCTTTCTTT
TRBV7-2	TRBJ2-5	NA	NA	CASSLAPHGTHVSQETQYF	TGTGCCAGCAGCTTAGCCCCACACGGGACACATGTCTCTCAAGAGACCCAGTACTTC
TRBV7-2	TRBJ1-2	NA	NA	CASSSSRVYGYTF	TGTGCCAGCAGCTCTAGCAGGGTCTATGGCTACACCTTC
TRBV28	TRBJ2-7	NA	TRBD2	CASSLWDTVTGGEQYF	TGTGCCAGCAGTTTATGGGATACCGTTACGGGGGGCGAGCAGTACTTC
TRBV29-1	TRBJ2-7	NA	TRBD2	CSVDLPAGGPSDYEQYF	TGCAGCGTTGACCTTCCAGCGGGGGGGCCTTCCGACTACGAGCAGTACTTC
TRBV20-1	TRBJ2-3	few	NA	CSARDSAVGTDTQYF	TGCAGTGCTCGGGACTCCGCTGTCGGCACAGATACGCAGTATTTT
TRBV12-3/TRBV12-4	TRBJ2-4	few	NA	CASSFGGKNIQYF	TGTGCCAGCAGTTTTGGGGGGAAAAACATTCAGTACTTC
TRBV27	TRBJ2-3	few	TRBD1	CASSLWDSVSDTQYF	TGTGCCAGCAGTCTATGGGACAGCGTTTCAGATACGCAGTATTTT
TRBV24-1	TRBJ2-1	NA	TRBD1	CATSNRGNEQFF	TGTGCCACCAGCAACAGGGGAAATGAGCAGTTCTTC
TRBV4-3	TRBJ1-4	NA	TRBD1	CASSQTGTGSGKLFF	TGCGCCAGCAGCCAAACCGGGACAGGGTCCGGAAAACTGTTTTTT
TRBV6-2/TRBV6-3	TRBJ2-4	many	TRBD2	CASSLGLALNIQYF	TGTGCCAGCAGTTTGGGACTAGCGTTAAACATTCAGTACTTC
TRBV10-3	TRBJ1-1	NA	NA	CAISESREAGVNTEAFF	TGTGCCATCAGTGAGTCGAGGGAGGCTGGGGTGAACACTGAAGCTTTCTTT
TRBV25-1	TRBJ1-5	NA	NA	CASSEGTVPSQPQHF	TGTGCCAGCAGTGAAGGTACGGTCCCCAGTCAGCCCCAGCATTTT
TRBV9	TRBJ2-3	NA	NA	CASSTRTQSTDTQYF	TGTGCCAGCAGCACGCGGACTCAGAGCACAGATACGCAGTATTTT
TRBV20-1	TRBJ2-4	NA	NA	CSASELPEDVKNIQYF	TGCAGTGCTAGTGAACTTCCGGAGGATGTCAAAAACATTCAGTACTTC
TRBV20-1	TRBJ2-1	few	TRBD2	CSAPPSGPYNEQFF	TGCAGTGCTCCCCCTAGCGGTCCCTACAATGAGCAGTTCTTC
TRBV20-1	TRBJ2-1	NA	TRBD1	CSARDEGQGYNEQFF	TGCAGTGCTAGAGATGAGGGACAGGGCTACAATGAGCAGTTCTTC
TRBV20-1	TRBJ1-1	NA	NA	CSARDLVGTEAFF	TGCAGTGCTAGAGATCTCGTTGGCACTGAAGCTTTCTTT
TRBV11-2	TRBJ2-5	NA	NA	CARSRPTTVRGPLQETQYF	TGTGCCCGCAGCCGCCCCACCACAGTCAGGGGACCACTCCAAGAGACCCAGTACTTC
TRBV7-2	TRBJ2-1	NA	NA	CASSPRSTLSYNEQFF	TGTGCCAGCAGCCCCCGGTCTACCCTCTCCTACAATGAGCAGTTCTTC
TRBV20-1	TRBJ1-2	NA	TRBD1	CSAGDRGSGYTF	TGCAGTGCCGGGGACAGGGGGAGCGGCTACACCTTC
TRBV20-1	TRBJ2-5	few	TRBD2	CSARPGTSGFETQYF	TGCAGTGCTCGCCCCGGGACTAGCGGGTTCGAGACCCAGTACTTC
TRBV15	TRBJ2-3	few	NA	CATRRSYTDTQYF	TGTGCCACCAGACGGAGCTACACAGATACGCAGTATTTT
TRBV7-7	TRBJ2-5	few	NA	CASSPRSSRLQAETQYF	TGTGCTAGCAGCCCCCGTAGTAGTCGCCTACAGGCGGAGACCCAGTACTTC
TRBV20-1	TRBJ1-6	few	NA	CSARPETGNNSPLHF	TGCAGTGCTAGACCGGAGACAGGAAATAATTCACCCCTCCACTTT
TRBV7-9	TRBJ2-1	few	NA	CASRRRTAAGRSYNEQFF	TGTGCCAGCAGACGGCGTACAGCCGCGGGACGATCCTACAATGAGCAGTTCTTC